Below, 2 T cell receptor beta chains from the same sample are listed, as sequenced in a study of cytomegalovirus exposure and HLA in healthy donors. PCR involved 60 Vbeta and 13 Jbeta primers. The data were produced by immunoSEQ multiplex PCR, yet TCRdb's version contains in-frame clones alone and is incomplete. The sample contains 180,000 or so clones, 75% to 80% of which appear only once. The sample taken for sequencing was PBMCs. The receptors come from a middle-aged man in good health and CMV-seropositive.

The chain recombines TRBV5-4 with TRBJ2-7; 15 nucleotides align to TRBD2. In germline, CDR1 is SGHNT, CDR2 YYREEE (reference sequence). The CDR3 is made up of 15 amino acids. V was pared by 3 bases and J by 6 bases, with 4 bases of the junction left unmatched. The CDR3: CASSSPGLAGGEQYF. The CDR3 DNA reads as TGTGCCAGCAGCTCTCCGGGACTAGCGGGAGGCGAGCAGTACTTC.

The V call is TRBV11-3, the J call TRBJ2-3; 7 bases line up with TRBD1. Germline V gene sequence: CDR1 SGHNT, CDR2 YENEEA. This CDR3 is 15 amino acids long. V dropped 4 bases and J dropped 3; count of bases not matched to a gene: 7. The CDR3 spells CASSWGRQGTDTQYF. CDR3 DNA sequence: TGTGCCAGCAGCTGGGGACGACAGGGAACAGATACGCAGTATTTT.